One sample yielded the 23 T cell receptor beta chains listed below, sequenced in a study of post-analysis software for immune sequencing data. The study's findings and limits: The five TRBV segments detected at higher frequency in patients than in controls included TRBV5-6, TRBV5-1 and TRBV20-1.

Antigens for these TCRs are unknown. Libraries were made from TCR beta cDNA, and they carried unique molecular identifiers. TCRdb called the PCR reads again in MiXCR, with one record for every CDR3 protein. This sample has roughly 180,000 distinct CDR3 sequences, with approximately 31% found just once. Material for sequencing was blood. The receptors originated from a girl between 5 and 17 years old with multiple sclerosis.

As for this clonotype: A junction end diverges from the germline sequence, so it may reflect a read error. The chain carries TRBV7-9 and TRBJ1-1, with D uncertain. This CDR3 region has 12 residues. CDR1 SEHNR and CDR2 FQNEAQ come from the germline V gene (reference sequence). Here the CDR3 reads CAGSPTRPQAFF. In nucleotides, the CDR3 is TGTGCCGGCAGCCCGACACGGCCTCAAGCTTTCTTT.

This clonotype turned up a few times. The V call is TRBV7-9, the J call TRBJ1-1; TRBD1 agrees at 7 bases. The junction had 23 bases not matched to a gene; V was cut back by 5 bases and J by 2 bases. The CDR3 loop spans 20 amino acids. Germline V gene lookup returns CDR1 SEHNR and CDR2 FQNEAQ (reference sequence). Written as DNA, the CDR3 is TGTGCCAGCAGCGCCTACCTCTGGGAGGGGGCGATTCGGGCAAACACTGAAGCTTTCTTT. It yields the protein CASSAYLWEGAIRANTEAFF.

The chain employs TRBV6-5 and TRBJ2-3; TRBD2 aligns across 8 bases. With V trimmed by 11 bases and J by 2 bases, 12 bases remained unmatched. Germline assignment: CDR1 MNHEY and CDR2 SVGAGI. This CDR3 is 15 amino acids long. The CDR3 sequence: CASIPGLGDTDTQYF. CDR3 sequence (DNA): TGTGCCTCGATCCCGGGACTAGGGGACACAGATACGCAGTATTTT.

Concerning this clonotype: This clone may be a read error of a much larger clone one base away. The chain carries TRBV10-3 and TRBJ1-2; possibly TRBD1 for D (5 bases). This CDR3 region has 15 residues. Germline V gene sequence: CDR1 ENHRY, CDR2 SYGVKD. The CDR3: CAISSLGGTNYDYIF. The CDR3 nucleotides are TGTGCCATCAGTAGCCTCGGGGGGACTAACTATGACTACATCTTC.

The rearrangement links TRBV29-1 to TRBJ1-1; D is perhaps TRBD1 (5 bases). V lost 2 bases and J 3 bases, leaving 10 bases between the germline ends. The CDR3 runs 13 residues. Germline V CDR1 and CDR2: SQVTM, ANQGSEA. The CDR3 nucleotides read TGCAGCGTTGAACAGGGTGGGTACACTGAAGCTTTCTTT. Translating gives CSVEQGGYTEAFF.

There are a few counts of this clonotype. CDR3 nucleotides: TGTGCCAGCTCACCACCTACCCGCGGCGATGAGCAGTTCTTC. It encodes CASSPPTRGDEQFF. The chain combines TRBV18 with TRBJ2-1; no clear D gene. CDR3 length: 14 residues. CDR1 and CDR2 from the germline V gene are KGHSH and LQKENI. Deletions cut 0 bases from V and 8 bases from J, with 11 bases between.

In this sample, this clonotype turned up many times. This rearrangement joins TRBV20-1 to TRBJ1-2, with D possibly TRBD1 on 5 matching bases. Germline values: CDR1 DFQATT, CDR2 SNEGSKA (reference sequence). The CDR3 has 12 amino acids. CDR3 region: CTAFGGEVGYTF. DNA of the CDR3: TGCACCGCCTTCGGGGGGGAAGTCGGCTACACCTTC.

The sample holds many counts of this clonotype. Here the CDR3 reads CASRPTSGKRFTQYF. CDR3 nucleotide sequence: TGTGCCAGCAGGCCCACTAGCGGGAAAAGGTTTACGCAGTATTTT. The chain carries TRBV6-5 and TRBJ2-3; TRBD2 matches at 10 bases. This CDR3 has 15 amino acids. CDR1 MNHEY and CDR2 SVGAGI come from the germline V gene. V gave up 6 bases and J gave up 8 bases; unmatched junction bases: 11.

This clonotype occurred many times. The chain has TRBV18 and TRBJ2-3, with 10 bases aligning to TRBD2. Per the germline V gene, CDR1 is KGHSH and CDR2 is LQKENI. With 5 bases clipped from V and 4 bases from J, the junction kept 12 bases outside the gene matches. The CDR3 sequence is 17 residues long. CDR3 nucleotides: TGTGCCAGCTCAACCGGTTTAGCGGGAGGAAAGGCAGATACGCAGTATTTT. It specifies CASSTGLAGGKADTQYF.

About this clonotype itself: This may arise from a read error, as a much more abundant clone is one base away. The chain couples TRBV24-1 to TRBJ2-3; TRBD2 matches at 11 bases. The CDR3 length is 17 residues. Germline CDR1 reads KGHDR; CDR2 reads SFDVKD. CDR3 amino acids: CATCDEGTSGSTDTQYF. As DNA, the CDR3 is TGTGCCACCTGTGATGAAGGGACTAGCGGTAGCACAGATACGCAGTATTTT.

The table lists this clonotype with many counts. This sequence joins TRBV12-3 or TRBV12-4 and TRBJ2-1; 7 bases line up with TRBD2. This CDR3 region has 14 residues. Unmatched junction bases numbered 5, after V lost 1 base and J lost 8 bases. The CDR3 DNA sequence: TGTGCCAGCAGTTTAGGGGTCCGGGGGGATGAGCAGTTCTTC. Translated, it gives CASSLGVRGDEQFF.

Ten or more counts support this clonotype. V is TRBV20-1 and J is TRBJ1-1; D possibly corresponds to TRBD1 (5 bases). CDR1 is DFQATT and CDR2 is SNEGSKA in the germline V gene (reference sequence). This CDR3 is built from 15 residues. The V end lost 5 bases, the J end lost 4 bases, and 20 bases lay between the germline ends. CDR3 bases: TGCAGTGCTGCCCAGCACCGGGACGGGGGCACTGAAGCTTTCTTT. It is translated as CSAAQHRDGGTEAFF.

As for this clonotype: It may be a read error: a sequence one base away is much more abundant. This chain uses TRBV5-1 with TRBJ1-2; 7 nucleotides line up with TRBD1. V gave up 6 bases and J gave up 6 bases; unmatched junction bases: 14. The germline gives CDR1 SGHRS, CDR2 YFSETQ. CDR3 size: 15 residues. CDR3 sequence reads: CASTLGDRATDGYTF. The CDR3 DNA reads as TGCGCCAGCACCCTTGGTGACAGGGCAACGGATGGCTACACCTTC.

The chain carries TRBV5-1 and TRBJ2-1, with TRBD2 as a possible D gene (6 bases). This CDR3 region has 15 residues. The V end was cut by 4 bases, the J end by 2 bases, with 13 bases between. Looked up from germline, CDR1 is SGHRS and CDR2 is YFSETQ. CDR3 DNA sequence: TGCGCCAGCAGCGACCCGGGAGCAACCTACAATGAGCAGTTCTTC. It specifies CASSDPGATYNEQFF.

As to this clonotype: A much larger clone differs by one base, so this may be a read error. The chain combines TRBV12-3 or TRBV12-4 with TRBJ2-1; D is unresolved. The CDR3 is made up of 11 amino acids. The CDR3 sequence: CASSPNNGQFF. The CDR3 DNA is TGTGCCAGCAGTCCAAACAATGGGCAGTTCTTC.

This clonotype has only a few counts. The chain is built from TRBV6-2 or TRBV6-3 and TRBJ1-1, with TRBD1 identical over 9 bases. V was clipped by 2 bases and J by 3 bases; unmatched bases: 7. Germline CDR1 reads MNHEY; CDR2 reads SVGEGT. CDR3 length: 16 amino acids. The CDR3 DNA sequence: TGTGCCAGCAGTTACACCGGACAGGGGCCCGACACTGAAGCTTTCTTT. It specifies CASSYTGQGPDTEAFF.

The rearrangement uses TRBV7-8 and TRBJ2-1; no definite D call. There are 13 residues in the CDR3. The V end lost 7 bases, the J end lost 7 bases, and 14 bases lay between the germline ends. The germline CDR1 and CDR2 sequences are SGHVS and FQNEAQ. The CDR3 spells CASTLAPGNEQFF. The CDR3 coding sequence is TGTGCCAGCACCCTGGCCCCTGGAAATGAGCAGTTCTTC.

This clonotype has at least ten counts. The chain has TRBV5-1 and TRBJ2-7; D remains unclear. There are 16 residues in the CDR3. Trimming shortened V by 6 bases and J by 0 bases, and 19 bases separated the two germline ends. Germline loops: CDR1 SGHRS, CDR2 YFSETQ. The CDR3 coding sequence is TGCGCCAGCAACGACGGTCCGGCATCGGGCTCCTACGAGCAGTACTTC. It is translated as CASNDGPASGSYEQYF.

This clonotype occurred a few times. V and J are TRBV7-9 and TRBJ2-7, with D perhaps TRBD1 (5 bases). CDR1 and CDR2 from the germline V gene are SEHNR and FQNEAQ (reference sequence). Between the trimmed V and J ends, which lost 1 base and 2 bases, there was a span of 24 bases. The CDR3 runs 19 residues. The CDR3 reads CASSLGPGMVPYGAYEQYF. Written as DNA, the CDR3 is TGTGCCAGCAGCTTAGGTCCAGGGATGGTTCCCTATGGCGCCTACGAGCAGTACTTC.

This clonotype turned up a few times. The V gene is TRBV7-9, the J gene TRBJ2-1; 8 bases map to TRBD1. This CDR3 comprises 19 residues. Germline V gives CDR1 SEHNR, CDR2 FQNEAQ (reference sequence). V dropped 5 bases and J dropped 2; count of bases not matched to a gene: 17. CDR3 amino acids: CASSLEGQVLRRAYNEQFF. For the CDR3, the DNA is TGTGCCAGCAGCCTAGAGGGACAGGTATTAAGGAGGGCCTACAATGAGCAGTTCTTC.

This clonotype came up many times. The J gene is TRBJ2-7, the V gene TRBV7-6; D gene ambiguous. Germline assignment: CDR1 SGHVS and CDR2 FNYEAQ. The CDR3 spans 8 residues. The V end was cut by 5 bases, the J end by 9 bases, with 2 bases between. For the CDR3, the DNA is TGTGCCAGCAGCGTGCAGTACTTC. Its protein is CASSVQYF. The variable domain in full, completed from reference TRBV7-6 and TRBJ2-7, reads GAGVSQSPRYKVTKRGQDVALRCDPISGHVSLYWYRQALGQGPEFLTYFNYEAQQDKSGLPNDRFSAERPEGSISTLTIQRTEQRDSAMYRCASSVQYFGPGTRLTVT.

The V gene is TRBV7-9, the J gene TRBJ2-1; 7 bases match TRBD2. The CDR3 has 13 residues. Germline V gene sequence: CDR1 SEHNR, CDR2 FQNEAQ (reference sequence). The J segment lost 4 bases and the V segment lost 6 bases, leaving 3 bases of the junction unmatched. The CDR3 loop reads CASRRERYNEQFF. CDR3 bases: TGTGCCAGCAGGCGGGAGCGATACAATGAGCAGTTCTTC. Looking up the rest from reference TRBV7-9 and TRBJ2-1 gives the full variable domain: DTGVSQNPRHKITKRGQNVTFRCDPISEHNRLYWYRQTLGQGPEFLTYFQNEAQLEKSRLLSDRFSAERPKGSFSTLEIQRTEQGDSAMYLCASRRERYNEQFFGPGTRLTVL.

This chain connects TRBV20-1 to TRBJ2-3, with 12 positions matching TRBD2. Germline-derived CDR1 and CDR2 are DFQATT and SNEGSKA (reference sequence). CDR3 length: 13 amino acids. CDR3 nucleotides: TGCGGATGGACTAGCGGGATTGCAGATACGCAGTATTTT. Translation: CGWTSGIADTQYF.